The source of this TCR beta chain is a study of identical twins. Trimming at V came to 3 bases and at J to 2 bases, leaving 0 bases not matched to a gene. The CDR3 runs 14 residues. Germline V CDR1 and CDR2: MNHEY, SVGEGT. In this sample, this clonotype turned up a few times. In TCRdb, the 5' RACE reads were re-called with MiXCR into one record per CDR3 protein. The table has 250,000 or so distinct CDR3 sequences, approximately 7.9% seen once. The sample was also reused in another study, on yellow fever vaccine responses in identical twins.

V gene TRBV6-2 or TRBV6-3 combines with J gene TRBJ2-7; the match to TRBD2 covers 11 bases. This sequence was found in a young woman in good health. Sequenced input: CD8+ T cells sorted from blood. This CDR3 is CASSYSGRAYEQYF. The CDR3 DNA follows: TGTGCCAGCAGTTATAGCGGGAGGGCCTACGAGCAGTACTTC.